This note documents a single T cell receptor (beta chain) sequence. This specimen belongs to a study of human versus mouse CDR3 diversity and MHC coevolution. The CDR3 consists of 15 residues. The ends were cut back, 8 bases at V and 2 bases at J, with 17 bases in the middle. Germline CDR1 reads SNHLY; CDR2 reads FYNNEI. Here immunoSEQ multiplex PCR was the method, and the copy in TCRdb shows in-frame clones only, minus some. Of some 60,000 clones listed, around 94% are singletons. The rearrangement links TRBV2 to TRBJ2-3; D possibly corresponds to TRBD2 (6 bases). The receptor was isolated from a person aged 55-75 years in good health. Material: naive CD4+ T cells from blood. Specified subset: CD45RO-negative CD62L-positive naive CD4 T cells. Written as DNA, the CDR3 is TGTGCCAGCTCCCCTGAGCCGGGGGACACAGATACGCAGTATTTT. Translating gives CASSPEPGDTDTQYF. Supplemented by reference TRBV2 and TRBJ2-3, the full variable domain reads EPEVTQTPSHQVTQMGQEVILRCVPISNHLYFYWYRQILGQKVEFLVSFYNNEISEKSEIFDDQFSVERPDGSNFTLKIRSTKLEDSAMYFCASSPEPGDTDTQYFGPGTRLTVL.